This is a list of T cell receptor beta chains from one sample in a study of T-cell reconstitution after alpha-beta-depleted transplantation in children. TCRdb used MiXCR to reprocess the PCR reads, holding one entry per CDR3 protein. In the table there are under 20,000 distinct CDR3 sequences, about an eighth of which are singletons. The source material was PBMCs, mostly from graft donor cells, sampled 60 days after TCRalphabeta/CD19-depleted stem cell transplant. All receptors come from a female patient aged 2-9 years who had a stem cell transplant for congenital amegakaryocytic thrombocytopenia, so the T cells may come from the graft donor. Each CDR3 is given with its conserved first and last residue.

v_gene	j_gene	CDR3aa
TRBV10-3	TRBJ2-1	CAVQTIANEQFF
TRBV29-1	TRBJ1-3	CSVAPGGYNTIYF
TRBV2	TRBJ2-7	CASSEIVSGSYEQYF
TRBV6-1	TRBJ1-2	CASSEKPGALGYTF
TRBV5-1	TRBJ1-1	CASSFGRTQNTEAFF
TRBV10-3	TRBJ1-1	CAISGTGDEAFF
TRBV13	TRBJ2-2	CASSFPWGRQGNTGELFF
TRBV19	TRBJ2-1	CASASGRARNEQFF
TRBV30	TRBJ2-7	CAWSELAGGLLYEQYF
TRBV20-1	TRBJ2-1	CSARDGLAGPINEQFF
TRBV20-1	TRBJ2-7	CSALSGLNGQYF
TRBV10-2	TRBJ2-1	CASKGVGGEQFF
TRBV10-1	TRBJ2-3	CASSSGLAGVTDTQYF
TRBV4-1	TRBJ2-1	CASSQDKRGVDHEQFF
TRBV5-6	TRBJ2-3	CASSGITDTQYF
TRBV5-1	TRBJ1-4	CASRTGPTNEKLFF
TRBV20-1	TRBJ2-5	CSARGRRGQETQYF
TRBV4-1	TRBJ1-2	CASSLDRKYGYTF
TRBV25-1	TRBJ2-3	CASSNRGTDTQYF
TRBV20-1	TRBJ2-2	CSARITNTGELFF
TRBV5-5	TRBJ2-2	CASRRTSVNTGELFF